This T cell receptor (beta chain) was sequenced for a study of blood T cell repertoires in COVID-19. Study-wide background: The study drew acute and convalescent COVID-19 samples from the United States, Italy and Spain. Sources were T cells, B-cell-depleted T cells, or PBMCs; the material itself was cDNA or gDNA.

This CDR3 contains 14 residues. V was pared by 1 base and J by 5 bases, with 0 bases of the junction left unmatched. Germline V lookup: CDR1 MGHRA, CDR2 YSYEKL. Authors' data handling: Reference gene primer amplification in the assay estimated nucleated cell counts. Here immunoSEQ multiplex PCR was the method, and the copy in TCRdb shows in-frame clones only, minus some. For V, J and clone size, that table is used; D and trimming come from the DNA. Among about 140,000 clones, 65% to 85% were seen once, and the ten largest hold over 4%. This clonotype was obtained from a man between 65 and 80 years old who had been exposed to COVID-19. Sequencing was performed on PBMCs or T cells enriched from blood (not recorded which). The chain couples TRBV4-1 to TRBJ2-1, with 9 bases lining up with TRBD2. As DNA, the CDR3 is TGCGCCAGCAGCCAAGTAGCGGGAGACAATGAGCAGTTCTTC. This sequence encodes CASSQVAGDNEQFF.